This T cell receptor beta chain was captured by sequencing in a study of blood T cell repertoires in COVID-19. Study-wide background: The analysed material was cDNA or gDNA that came from T cells, B-cell-depleted T cells, or PBMCs.

During active infection, Seattle patients enrolled and were then monitored through disease. Sequenced by immunoSEQ multiplex PCR; TCRdb stores in-frame clones only, minus some. The sample lists 150,000 to 200,000 clones; over 80% were seen once. The junction had 8 bases not matched to a gene; V was cut back by 3 bases and J by 5 bases. CDR1 is LGHDT and CDR2 is YNNKEL in the germline V gene (reference sequence). This CDR3 region has 15 residues. The chain employs TRBV3-1 (or the pseudogene TRBV3-2) and TRBJ1-2, with 8 positions matching TRBD1. Sequencing input: peripheral blood. This sequence originates from a woman aged 70-85 years with COVID-19, enrolled during active disease. The CDR3 DNA is TGTGCCAGCAGCCACTCAGGGGGCGCGATATATGGCTACACCTTC. Its protein is CASSHSGGAIYGYTF.